This is a list of T cell receptor beta chains from one sample in a study of T-cell reconstitution after alpha-beta-depleted transplantation in children. Via MiXCR, TCRdb re-called the PCR reads, giving one row per CDR3 protein. Among around 300,000 distinct CDR3 sequences listed, approximately 20% were seen once. The sequencing here drew on PBMCs, mostly from graft donor cells, taken 180 days after TCRalphabeta/CD19-depleted stem cell transplant. All receptors derive from a male patient under 18 who had a stem cell transplant for acute lymphoblastic leukemia, so the T cells may come from the graft donor. Both conserved end residues are trimmed from each CDR3.

V gene | CDR3 protein
TRBV27 | ASSPLPTDQPQH
TRBV4-1 | ASSQTTAYEQY
TRBV2 | ASYNGGSRDGTDTQY
TRBV27 | ASGGSLSYEQY
TRBV14 | ASSQVQPLNTGELF
TRBV12-5 | ASGLGQSPQNTEAF
TRBV11-1 | ASSGRTKRFGSRFMNTEAF
TRBV16 | ASSQSRGGTEAF
TRBV12-3/TRBV12-4 | ASSPSGLEETQY
TRBV3-1 | ASSQDKGGGASGNTIY
TRBV12-3/TRBV12-4 | ASSFDMTTNYGYT
TRBV7-9 | ASSLAGAPGETQY
TRBV5-1 | ASSFPSGRSTDTQY
TRBV27 | ASSLGLAGGSGANVLT
TRBV4-1 | ASSQDRGVCGN
TRBV29-1 | SVEVVGTSFDYEQY
TRBV18 | ASSPPGRPYEQY
TRBV5-1 | ASSLPGGPNEQY
TRBV5-1 | ASSLEALAYNEQF
TRBV7-7 | ASRPGLAGSGETQY
TRBV5-1 | ASSDSGVLAGNIQY
TRBV9 | ASSVGTSGGEQY
TRBV12-3/TRBV12-4 | ASSPRWDRGYEQY
TRBV29-1 | SVEPRQHLGNTIY
TRBV9 | ASSVAGGPTGELF
TRBV10-2 | ASSSGRSLELF
TRBV29-1 | SGLRSYNEQF
TRBV11-1 | ASSLTFGTSGNHNEQF
TRBV20-1 | SASDFLYEQY
TRBV6-5 | ASSYDRGLAGGPDTQY
TRBV3-1 | ASSQVRLAGVPGELF
TRBV20-1 | SALTSGRHEQF
TRBV20-1 | SAAPEQGTDTQY
TRBV29-1 | SVAQSTDTQY
TRBV20-1 | SAGGTRRETQY
TRBV4-1 | ASSPGGTGLIGSYEQY
TRBV27 | ASTGSSYNEQF
TRBV5-1 | ASTRGGGGPNEQF
TRBV5-5 | ASSSGQGLIFYEQY
TRBV5-5 | ASSLPGTRGLEQY
TRBV18 | ASSPHGLTSGRAGTQY
TRBV7-9 | ASSLIESSYNEQF
TRBV12-3/TRBV12-4 | ASSLHFGTAYEQY
TRBV10-3 | AISESQGVGSPLH
TRBV28 | ASRGLAGMSSYNEQF
TRBV4-1 | ASSHGWTRGYEQY
TRBV5-5 | ASSYPDVWGEQY
TRBV5-1 | ASSHTTPDRGETQY
TRBV9 | ASSPGQVNDEQY
TRBV4-1 | ASSLGVTSNQPQH
TRBV9 | ASSVDRGETQY
TRBV19 | ASRSGGVGNEQY
TRBV12-3/TRBV12-4 | ASSPGRGVVETQY
TRBV25-1 | ASSASLDRALTPYQETQY
TRBV20-1 | SASRTWDYLSYEQY
TRBV6-2/TRBV6-3 | ASRLAGAAYEQY
TRBV9 | ASSARTTTYEQY
TRBV7-3 | ASSPGTSGASTDTQY
TRBV6-2/TRBV6-3 | AIPSQVESNQPQH
TRBV10-3 | AISESAGATSYEQY